This T cell receptor beta chain was retrieved from a study of blood T cell repertoires in COVID-19. TCRdb's table, derived via immunoSEQ multiplex PCR, lists solely in-frame clones and lacks some. Of tens of thousands of clones in the sample, around 68% were seen once. Germline lookup yields CDR1 SGHAT and CDR2 FQNNGV. V was shortened by 5 bases and J by 4 bases, with 7 bases between the two germline ends. This CDR3 comprises 12 residues. This chain connects TRBV11-2 to TRBJ2-3, with D possibly matching TRBD1 (5 bases). Sample: peripheral blood. The origin of this receptor is a woman in her 70s with acute or convalescent COVID-19. The CDR3 sequence is CASSVGPDTQYF. For the CDR3, the DNA is TGTGCCAGCAGCGTGGGGCCAGATACGCAGTATTTT.